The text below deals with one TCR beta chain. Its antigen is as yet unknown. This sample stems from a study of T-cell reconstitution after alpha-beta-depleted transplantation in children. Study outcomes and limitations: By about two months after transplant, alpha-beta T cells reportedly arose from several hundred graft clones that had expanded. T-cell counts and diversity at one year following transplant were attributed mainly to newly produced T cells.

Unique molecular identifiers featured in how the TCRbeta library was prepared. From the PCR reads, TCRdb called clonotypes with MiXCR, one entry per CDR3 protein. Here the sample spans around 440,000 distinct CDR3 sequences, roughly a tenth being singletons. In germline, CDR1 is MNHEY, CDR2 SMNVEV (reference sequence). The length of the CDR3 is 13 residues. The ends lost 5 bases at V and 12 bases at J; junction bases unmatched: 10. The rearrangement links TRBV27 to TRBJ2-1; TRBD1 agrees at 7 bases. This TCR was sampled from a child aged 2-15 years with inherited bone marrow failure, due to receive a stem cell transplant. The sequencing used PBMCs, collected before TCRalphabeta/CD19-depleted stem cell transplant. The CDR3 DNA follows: TGTGCCAGCAGTCCGGGACAGCCCCAAGGGCAGTTCTTC. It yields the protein CASSPGQPQGQFF.